This is a list of T cell receptor beta chains from one sample in a study of neurological immune-mediated disorders. From the 5' RACE reads, TCRdb called clonotypes with MiXCR, one entry per CDR3 protein. The top ten hold less than 7.5% of the sample, which has more than 75,000 distinct CDR3 sequences, 3.5% to 5.5% seen once. The sequenced sample consisted of PBMCs. The receptors here all came from a woman aged 60 to 75 with multiple sclerosis. CDR3s leave out the opening cysteine and the closing phenylalanine or tryptophan.

cdr3_length v_call cdr3_aa
14 TRBV5-1 ASSSDRGGSGTEAF
13 TRBV7-6 ASSSGGSGANVLT
13 TRBV20-1 SARTTSTNTGELF
12 TRBV12-3/TRBV12-4 ASSPRGGKNIQY
13 TRBV5-1 ASSLVDSGSDTQY
14 TRBV5-1 ASSLDGQGGNSPLH
18 TRBV7-2 ASSGGRRSPTGSYNSPLH
13 TRBV7-2 ASSLAPTGNEKLF
12 TRBV15 ATSREGQLYEQY
13 TRBV20-1 SALVAGQLGSPLH
12 TRBV29-1 SVRTSGAYNEQF
11 TRBV5-1 ASSRGTVYEQY
10 TRBV7-2 ASSQSTDTQY
13 TRBV6-4 ASSPMGLDTGELF
15 TRBV21-1 ASSGPEGTGAKETQY
10 TRBV6-6 ASSVLTGELF
13 TRBV6-5 ASSYSASNTGELF
13 TRBV5-1 ASSLALGSGTEAF
15 TRBV5-1 ASSLEPVGTNTGELF
11 TRBV12-3/TRBV12-4 ASSPGGQETQY
9 TRBV12-3/TRBV12-4 ASSFRAGYT